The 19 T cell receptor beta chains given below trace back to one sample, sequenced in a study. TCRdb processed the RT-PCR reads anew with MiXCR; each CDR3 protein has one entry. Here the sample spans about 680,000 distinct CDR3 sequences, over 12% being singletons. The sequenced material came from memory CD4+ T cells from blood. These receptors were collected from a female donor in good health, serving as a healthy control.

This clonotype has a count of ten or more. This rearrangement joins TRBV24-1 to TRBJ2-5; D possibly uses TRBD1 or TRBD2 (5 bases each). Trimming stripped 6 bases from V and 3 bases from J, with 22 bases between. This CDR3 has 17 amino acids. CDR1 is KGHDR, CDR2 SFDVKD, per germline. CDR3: CATSSVTGASSEETQYF. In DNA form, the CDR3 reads TGTGCCACCAGTTCGGTCACCGGGGCTAGCTCCGAAGAGACCCAGTACTTC.

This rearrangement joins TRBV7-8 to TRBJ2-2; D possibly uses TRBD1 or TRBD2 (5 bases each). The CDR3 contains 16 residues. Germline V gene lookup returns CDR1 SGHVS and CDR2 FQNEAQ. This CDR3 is CVSSPLPRGVTGELFF. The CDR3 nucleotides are TGTGTTAGCAGCCCCCTCCCCCGGGGCGTAACCGGGGAGCTGTTTTTT.

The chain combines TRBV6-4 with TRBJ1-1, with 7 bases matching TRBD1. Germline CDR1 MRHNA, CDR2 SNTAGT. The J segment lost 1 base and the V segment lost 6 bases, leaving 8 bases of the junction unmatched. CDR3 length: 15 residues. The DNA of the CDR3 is TGTGCCAGCAGACAACGACAGGGCCCGAACACTGAAGCTTTCTTT. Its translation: CASRQRQGPNTEAFF.

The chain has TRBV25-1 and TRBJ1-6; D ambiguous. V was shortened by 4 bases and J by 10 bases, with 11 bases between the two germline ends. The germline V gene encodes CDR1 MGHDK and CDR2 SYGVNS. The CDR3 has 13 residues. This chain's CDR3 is CASSASPRSPLHF. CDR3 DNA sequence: TGTGCCAGCAGTGCTTCTCCCCGGTCACCCCTCCACTTT.

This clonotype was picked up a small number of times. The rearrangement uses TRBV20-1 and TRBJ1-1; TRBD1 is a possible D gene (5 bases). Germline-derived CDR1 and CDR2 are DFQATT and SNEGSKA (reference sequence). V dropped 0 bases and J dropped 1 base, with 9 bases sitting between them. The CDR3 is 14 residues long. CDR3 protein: CSARELGPNTEAFF. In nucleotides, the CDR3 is TGCAGTGCTAGAGAACTGGGACCGAACACTGAAGCTTTCTTT.

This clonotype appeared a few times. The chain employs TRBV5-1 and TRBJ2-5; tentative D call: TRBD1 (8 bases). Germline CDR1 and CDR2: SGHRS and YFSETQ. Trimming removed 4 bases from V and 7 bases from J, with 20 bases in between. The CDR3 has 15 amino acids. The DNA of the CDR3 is TGCGCCAGCAGCCCAGGACAGGGAGGGCTTTTGACCCAGTACTTC. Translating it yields CASSPGQGGLLTQYF.

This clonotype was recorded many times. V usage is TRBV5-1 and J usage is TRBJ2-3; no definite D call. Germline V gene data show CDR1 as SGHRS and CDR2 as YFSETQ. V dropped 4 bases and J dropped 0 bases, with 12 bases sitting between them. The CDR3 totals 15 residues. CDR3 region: CASSRDLSSTDTQYF. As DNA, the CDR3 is TGCGCCAGCAGCCGCGATCTCTCTAGCACAGATACGCAGTATTTT.

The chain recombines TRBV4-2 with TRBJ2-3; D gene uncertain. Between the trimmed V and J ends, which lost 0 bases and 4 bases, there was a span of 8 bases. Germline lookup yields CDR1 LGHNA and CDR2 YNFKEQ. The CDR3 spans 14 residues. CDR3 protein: CASSQDIYADTQYF. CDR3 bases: TGTGCCAGCAGCCAAGATATATACGCAGATACGCAGTATTTT.

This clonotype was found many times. The chain's CDR3 is CAISGNVGGASSMSQYF. In DNA, the CDR3 is TGTGCCATCAGTGGCAATGTCGGCGGGGCGTCCAGTATGTCCCAGTACTTC. This chain connects TRBV10-3 to TRBJ2-5; tentatively, D is TRBD2 (6 bases). The ends were cut back, 4 bases at V and 9 bases at J, with 27 bases in the middle. The CDR3 extends over 17 amino acids. Germline values: CDR1 ENHRY, CDR2 SYGVKD.

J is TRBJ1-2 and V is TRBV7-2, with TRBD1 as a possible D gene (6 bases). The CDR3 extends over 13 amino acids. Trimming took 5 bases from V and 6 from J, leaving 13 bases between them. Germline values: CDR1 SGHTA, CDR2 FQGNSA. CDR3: CASSQGGVDGYTF. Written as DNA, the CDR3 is TGTGCCAGCAGCCAAGGGGGGGTGGATGGCTACACCTTC.

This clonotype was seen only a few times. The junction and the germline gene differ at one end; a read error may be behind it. The CDR3 DNA reads TGTGCTAGCAGCGACCACCTGAACAATGAGCAGTTCTTC. This codes for CASSDHLNNEQFF. This chain uses TRBV7-7 with TRBJ2-1; unclear D gene. This CDR3 has 13 residues. Germline V gene lookup returns CDR1 SSHAT and CDR2 FNYEAQ (reference sequence).

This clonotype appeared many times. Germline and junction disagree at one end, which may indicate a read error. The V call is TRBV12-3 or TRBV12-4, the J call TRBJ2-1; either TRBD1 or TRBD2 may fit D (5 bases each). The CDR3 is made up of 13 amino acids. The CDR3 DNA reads TGCGCCAGCAGCCCCCAGGGAGACAATGAGCAGTTCTTC. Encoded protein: CASSPQGDNEQFF.

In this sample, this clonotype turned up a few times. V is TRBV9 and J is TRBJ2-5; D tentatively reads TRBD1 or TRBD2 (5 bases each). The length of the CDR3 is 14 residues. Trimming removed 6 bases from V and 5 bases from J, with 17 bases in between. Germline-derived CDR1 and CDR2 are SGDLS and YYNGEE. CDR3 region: CASMQGPSGETQYF. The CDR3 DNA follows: TGTGCCAGCATGCAGGGTCCGTCGGGGGAGACCCAGTACTTC.

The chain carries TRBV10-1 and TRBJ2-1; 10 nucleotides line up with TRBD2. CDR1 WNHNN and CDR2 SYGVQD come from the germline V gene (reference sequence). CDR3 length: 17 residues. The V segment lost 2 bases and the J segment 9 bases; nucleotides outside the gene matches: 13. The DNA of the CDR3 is TGCGCCAGCAGTGAGGCGCCGGCGCTAGCGGGAGAAAGTGAGCAGTTCTTC. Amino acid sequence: CASSEAPALAGESEQFF.

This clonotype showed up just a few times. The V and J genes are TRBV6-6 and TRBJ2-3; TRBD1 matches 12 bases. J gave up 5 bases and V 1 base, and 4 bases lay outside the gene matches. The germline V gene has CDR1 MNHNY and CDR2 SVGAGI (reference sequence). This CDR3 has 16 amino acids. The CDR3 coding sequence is TGTGCCAGCAGTTACTTGGGACAGGGGGCCGTAGATACGCAGTATTTT. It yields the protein CASSYLGQGAVDTQYF.

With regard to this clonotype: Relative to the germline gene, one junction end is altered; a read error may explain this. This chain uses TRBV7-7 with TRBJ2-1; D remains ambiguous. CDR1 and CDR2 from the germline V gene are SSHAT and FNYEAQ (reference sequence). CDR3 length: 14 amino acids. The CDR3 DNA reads TGTGCTAGCAGCTTAATCCTTTCCGGCAATGAGCAGTTCTTC. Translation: CASSLILSGNEQFF.

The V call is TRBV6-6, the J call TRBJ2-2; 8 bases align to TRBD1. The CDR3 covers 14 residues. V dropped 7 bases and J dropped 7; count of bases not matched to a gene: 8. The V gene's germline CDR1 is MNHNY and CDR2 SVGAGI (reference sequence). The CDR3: CASKSRGQIGELFF. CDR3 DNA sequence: TGTGCCAGCAAATCCAGGGGGCAGATCGGGGAGCTGTTTTTT.

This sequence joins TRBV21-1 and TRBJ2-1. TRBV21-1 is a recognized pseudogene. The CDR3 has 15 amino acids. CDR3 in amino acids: CASSKFLAGHNEQFF. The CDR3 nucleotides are TGTGCCAGCAGCAAATTTCTCGCAGGCCACAATGAGCAGTTCTTC.

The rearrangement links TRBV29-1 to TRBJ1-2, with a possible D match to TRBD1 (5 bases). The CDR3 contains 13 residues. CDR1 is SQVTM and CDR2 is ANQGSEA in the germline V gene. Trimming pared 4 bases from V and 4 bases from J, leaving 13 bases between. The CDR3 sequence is CSVVKGAGYGYTF. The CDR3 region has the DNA TGCAGCGTTGTAAAAGGGGCGGGCTATGGCTACACCTTC.